The 27 T cell receptor beta chains given below trace back to one sample, sequenced in a study of blood T cell repertoires in COVID-19. Libraries were prepared by immunoSEQ multiplex PCR; TCRdb keeps only in-frame clonotypes and omits some of them. The sample includes around 400,000 clones, about 90% of them seen just once. The specimen was peripheral blood. These receptors were collected from a man between 40 and 49 years old with acute or convalescent COVID-19.

The V gene is TRBV6-6, the J gene TRBJ2-7; 10 bases are a match to TRBD1. Germline V gene lookup returns CDR1 MNHNY and CDR2 SVGAGI (reference sequence). The CDR3 runs 15 residues. The junction had 5 bases not matched to a gene; V was cut back by 5 bases and J by 1 base. The CDR3 nucleotides are TGTGCCAGCAGTCGGGGACAGGGGAGTTCCTACGAGCAGTACTTC. It yields the protein CASSRGQGSSYEQYF.

The chain carries TRBV6-6 and TRBJ1-5; D gene unclear. Germline V lookup: CDR1 MNHNY, CDR2 SVGAGI (reference sequence). The CDR3 sequence is 13 residues long. The ends were cut back, 5 bases at V and 6 bases at J, with 11 bases in the middle. Here the CDR3 DNA reads TGTGCCAGCAGTCAAGATCTGCGTCAGCCCCAGCATTTT. Its translation is CASSQDLRQPQHF.

This clone was counted once. This sequence joins TRBV15 and TRBJ1-6, with 8 bases aligning to TRBD1. The germline gives CDR1 LNHNV, CDR2 YYDKDF (reference sequence). The CDR3 consists of 14 residues. Unmatched junction bases numbered 6, after V lost 4 bases and J lost 10 bases. The CDR3 DNA is TGTGCCACCAGCATTGACAGGGGAGGCTCACCCCTCCACTTT. This gives the protein CATSIDRGGSPLHF.

The chain employs TRBV6-6 and TRBJ1-5; D gene ambiguous. CDR3 length equals 13 residues. Germline V gene sequence: CDR1 MNHNY, CDR2 SVGAGI (reference sequence). V was pared by 3 bases and J by 0 bases, with 3 bases between. The CDR3 region has the DNA TGTGCCAGCAGTTATAGTAGCAATCAGCCCCAGCATTTT. This sequence encodes CASSYSSNQPQHF.

This chain uses TRBV9 with TRBJ2-7; a weak D match, TRBD1 (5 bases). Germline CDR1 SGDLS, CDR2 YYNGEE. Trimming took off 6 bases at V and 0 bases at J, with 16 bases between the two ends. The CDR3 runs 15 residues. The CDR3 loop is CASTIGAETSYEQYF. Written as DNA, the CDR3 is TGTGCCAGCACCATAGGGGCGGAGACCTCCTACGAGCAGTACTTC.

This clone has a single count. The chain combines TRBV5-8 with TRBJ1-3, with D tentatively TRBD1 (5 bases). The germline CDR1 and CDR2 sequences are SGHTS and YDEGEE. The V gene lost 0 bases and the J gene lost 0 bases, with 16 bases spanning the gap. This CDR3 has 18 amino acids. The CDR3 sequence is CASSLAWRGSPSGNTIYF. The DNA for the CDR3 is TGTGCCAGCAGCTTGGCCTGGAGGGGCTCACCCTCTGGAAACACCATATATTTT.

This clone was seen a single time. This chain links TRBV19 with TRBJ1-1; no clear D gene. Trimming stripped 7 bases from V and 1 base from J, with 7 bases between. Germline values: CDR1 LNHDA, CDR2 SQIVND (reference sequence). The CDR3 sequence is 12 residues long. The CDR3 protein is CASNSGNTEAFF. CDR3 sequence (DNA): TGTGCCAGTAATTCAGGGAACACTGAAGCTTTCTTT. The variable domain in full, with the rest retrieved from reference TRBV19 and TRBJ1-1, is DGGITQSPKYLFRKEGQNVTLSCEQNLNHDAMYWYRQDPGQGLRLIYYSQIVNDFQKGDIAEGYSVSREKKESFPLTVTSAQKNPTAFYLCASNSGNTEAFFGQGTRLTVV.

The rearrangement joins TRBV6-5 to TRBJ1-1; D perhaps matches TRBD1 (5 bases). Germline V gene data show CDR1 as MNHEY and CDR2 as SVGAGI. This CDR3 spans 14 amino acids. Trimming cost V 5 bases and J 2 bases, with 12 bases left between them. The CDR3 nucleotides read TGTGCCAGCAGTCTCGGACAAGCTAACACTGAAGCTTTCTTT. It yields the protein CASSLGQANTEAFF.

The rearrangement joins TRBV6-5 to TRBJ1-1, with D perhaps TRBD1 (6 bases). Trimming removed 7 bases from V and 3 bases from J, with 15 bases in between. CDR1 MNHEY and CDR2 SVGAGI come from the germline V gene. This CDR3 spans 14 amino acids. The CDR3 region has the DNA TGTGCCAGCATAGAGGGGGGGCCGCACACTGAAGCTTTCTTT. This codes for CASIEGGPHTEAFF.

A few counts support this clone. The V and J genes are TRBV27 and TRBJ1-2; 12 nucleotides align to TRBD1. The V gene's germline CDR1 is MNHEY and CDR2 SMNVEV (reference sequence). This CDR3 region has 18 residues. V lost 3 bases, J lost 7 bases, and 15 bases stayed unmatched. The CDR3 DNA is TGTGCCAGCAGTTTGTTAGGGACAGGGGGCCTTTTTTCTCTTGGCTACACCTTC. Residues: CASSLLGTGGLFSLGYTF.

V and J are TRBV27 and TRBJ2-7; tentatively, D is TRBD2 (6 bases). The V gene's germline CDR1 is MNHEY and CDR2 SMNVEV (reference sequence). V shed 6 bases and J shed 4 bases, with 16 bases lying between them. The CDR3 has 14 residues. The CDR3 reads CASSSGGGPYEQYF. The CDR3 coding sequence is TGTGCCAGCAGCTCTGGCGGAGGGCCATACGAGCAGTACTTC.

The chain couples TRBV30 to TRBJ2-1; 11 bases align to TRBD2. This CDR3 is built from 14 residues. The germline V gene encodes CDR1 GTSNPN and CDR2 SVGIG (reference sequence). J lost 13 bases, V lost 5 bases, and 13 bases had no gene match. The CDR3 nucleotides are TGTGCCTGGCTTACTAGCGGGAGAAGTTGGAAACAGTTCTTC. Protein product: CAWLTSGRSWKQFF.

The chain joins TRBV9 to TRBJ2-4; D might be TRBD2 (5 bases). The V and J ends lost 0 bases and 2 bases respectively, with 9 bases between them. Germline V gene data show CDR1 as SGDLS and CDR2 as YYNGEE. The CDR3 sequence is 15 residues long. The CDR3 nucleotides read TGTGCCAGCAGCGTAGATTCGGGATCCAAAAACATTCAGTACTTC. It specifies CASSVDSGSKNIQYF.

The chain uses TRBV11-2 and TRBJ2-5; TRBD1 matches at 8 bases. J lost 3 bases, V lost 3 bases, and 3 bases had no gene match. Germline V gives CDR1 SGHAT, CDR2 FQNNGV. The CDR3 covers 14 residues. The CDR3 protein is CASSFNRGEETQYF. Here the CDR3 DNA reads TGTGCCAGCAGCTTCAACAGGGGGGAAGAGACCCAGTACTTC.

The gene calls are TRBV4-1 and TRBJ1-2; D unclear. This CDR3 has 15 residues. V lost 1 base and J lost 3, with 12 bases in between. Germline CDR1 is MGHRA and CDR2 is YSYEKL. The CDR3 DNA reads as TGCGCCAGCAGCCAAGTTTTTGTTGTAGACTATGGCTACACCTTC. Encoded protein: CASSQVFVVDYGYTF.

J is TRBJ1-5 and V is TRBV27; tentatively, D is TRBD1 (5 bases). The CDR3 is 16 residues long. CDR1 MNHEY and CDR2 SMNVEV come from the germline V gene (reference sequence). Trimming removed 4 bases at V and 0 bases at J, with 13 bases between. The CDR3: CASSSNRYNSNQPQHF. The CDR3 nucleotides are TGTGCCAGCAGTTCTAACAGGTATAATAGCAATCAGCCCCAGCATTTT.

The chain couples TRBV7-2 to TRBJ2-3; tentatively, D is TRBD1 (5 bases). The length of the CDR3 is 13 residues. The ends were cut back, 0 bases at V and 6 bases at J, with 7 bases in the middle. CDR1 and CDR2 (germline): SGHTA, FQGNSA. This chain's CDR3 is CASSLARGDTQYF. The CDR3 nucleotides read TGTGCCAGCAGCTTAGCTAGGGGTGATACGCAGTATTTT.

The genes are TRBV28 and TRBJ1-3; 9 nucleotides align to TRBD1. Germline CDR1 reads MDHEN; CDR2 reads SYDVKM. Trimming took 8 bases from V and 10 from J; bases not matched to a gene: 3. The CDR3 has 11 amino acids. CDR3 coding DNA: TGTGCCAGCTTTGGACAGGGGACCATATATTTT. This codes for CASFGQGTIYF.

This clone was observed a single time. The rearrangement joins TRBV7-9 to TRBJ2-2; 7 positions agree with TRBD1. This CDR3 is 14 amino acids long. Germline trimming cut 4 bases from V and 1 base from J; bases unmatched to any gene: 0. Germline CDR1 and CDR2: SEHNR and FQNEAQ (reference sequence). CDR3 amino acids: CASSYRGNTGELFF. The CDR3 DNA reads as TGTGCCAGCAGCTACAGGGGGAACACCGGGGAGCTGTTTTTT.

This rearrangement joins TRBV19 to TRBJ2-7; D remains unclear. CDR3 length equals 12 residues. Germline CDR1 LNHDA, CDR2 SQIVND (reference sequence). Between the trimmed V and J ends, which lost 5 bases and 6 bases, there was a span of 11 bases. The CDR3 DNA reads TGTGCCAGTAGTTCTTTCCCGGGCGAGCAGTACTTC. The encoded protein is CASSSFPGEQYF.

The chain carries TRBV27 and TRBJ2-1, with 10 bases that match TRBD2. V lost 3 bases, J lost 8 bases, and 7 bases stayed unmatched. Germline V lookup: CDR1 MNHEY, CDR2 SMNVEV (reference sequence). This CDR3 has 15 amino acids. The CDR3: CASSLRSSGSYEQFF. The DNA of the CDR3 is TGTGCCAGCAGTTTGAGGTCTAGCGGGAGTTATGAGCAGTTCTTC.

For the CDR3, the DNA is TGTGCCAGCAGCTACCGGCGGAAAAGAAGCAATCAGCCCCAGCATTTT. It specifies CASSYRRKRSNQPQHF. V usage is TRBV21-1 and J usage is TRBJ1-5. TRBV21-1 is a documented pseudogene. The CDR3 consists of 16 residues.

This rearrangement joins TRBV27 to TRBJ2-2; the D gene is possibly TRBD2 (6 bases). The CDR3 runs to 18 residues. Germline V gives CDR1 MNHEY, CDR2 SMNVEV (reference sequence). The V end was cut by 5 bases, the J end by 0 bases, with 19 bases between. This CDR3 reads CASSLYLGGPTNTGELFF. The CDR3 nucleotides are TGTGCCAGCAGTCTATACCTTGGAGGGCCTACGAACACCGGGGAGCTGTTTTTT.

The chain employs TRBV19 and TRBJ2-2; the match to TRBD1 covers 9 bases. The CDR3 contains 16 residues. The germline gives CDR1 LNHDA, CDR2 SQIVND (reference sequence). After removal of 5 bases from V and 4 bases from J, the junction contained 8 bases not matched to a gene. The CDR3 spells CASSANRGHVTGELFF. The CDR3 DNA is TGTGCCAGTAGTGCCAACAGGGGGCACGTCACCGGGGAGCTGTTTTTT.

The chain links TRBV5-1 to TRBJ1-2; no clear D. Germline V CDR1 and CDR2: SGHRS, YFSETQ. This CDR3 spans 15 amino acids. V was pared by 0 bases and J by 4 bases, with 13 bases between. The CDR3 sequence is CASSLADRVTYGYTF. The CDR3 region has the DNA TGCGCCAGCAGCTTGGCCGACCGGGTTACCTATGGCTACACCTTC.

The rearrangement uses TRBV10-1 and TRBJ2-3; D might be TRBD1 (5 bases). Per the germline V gene, CDR1 is WNHNN and CDR2 is SYGVQD (reference sequence). The CDR3 is made up of 16 amino acids. Trimming left V 4 bases short and J 5 bases short, with 19 bases between. This chain's CDR3 is CASSGRQGMSGDTQYF. The DNA for the CDR3 is TGCGCCAGCAGTGGTAGGCAGGGTATGTCTGGAGATACGCAGTATTTT.

The V gene is TRBV7-9, the J gene TRBJ2-7; the match to TRBD1 covers 7 bases. V was clipped by 5 bases and J by 6 bases; unmatched bases: 7. The CDR3 totals 13 residues. Germline lookup yields CDR1 SEHNR and CDR2 FQNEAQ (reference sequence). DNA of the CDR3: TGTGCCAGCAGCCGAAAGACAGGGCCCGAGCAGTACTTC. This gives the protein CASSRKTGPEQYF.